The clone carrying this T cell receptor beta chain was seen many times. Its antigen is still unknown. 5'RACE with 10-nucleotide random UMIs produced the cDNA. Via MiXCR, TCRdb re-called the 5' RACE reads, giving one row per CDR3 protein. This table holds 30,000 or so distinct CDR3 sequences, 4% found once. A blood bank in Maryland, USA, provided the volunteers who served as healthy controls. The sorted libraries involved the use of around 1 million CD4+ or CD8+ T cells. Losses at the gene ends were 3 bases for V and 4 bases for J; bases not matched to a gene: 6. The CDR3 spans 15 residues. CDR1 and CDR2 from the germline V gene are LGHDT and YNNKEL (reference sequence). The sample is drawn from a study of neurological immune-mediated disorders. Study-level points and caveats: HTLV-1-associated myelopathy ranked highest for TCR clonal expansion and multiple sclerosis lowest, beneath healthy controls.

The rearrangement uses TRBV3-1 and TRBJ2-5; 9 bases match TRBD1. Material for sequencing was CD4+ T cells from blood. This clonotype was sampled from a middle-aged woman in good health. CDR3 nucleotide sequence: TGTGCCAGCAGCCAGGGGACAGGGTTGGGAGAGACCCAGTACTTC. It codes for CASSQGTGLGETQYF.